One sample yielded the 12 T cell receptor beta chains listed below, sequenced in a study of blood T cell repertoires in COVID-19. The assay was immunoSEQ multiplex PCR, and TCRdb's table has in-frame clones only and misses some. Seen here are around 130,000 clones, 70% to 90% observed once, and the top ten hold about 18%. Sequences were obtained from peripheral blood. The receptor set was obtained from a woman aged 45-60 years who had recovered from COVID-19.

V gene TRBV5-1 combines with J gene TRBJ1-2, with a weak D call TRBD1 (6 bases). Germline V gives CDR1 SGHRS, CDR2 YFSETQ. The CDR3 spans 13 residues. V lost 4 bases, J lost 2 bases, and 9 bases lay in between. The CDR3 protein is CASSAGQNYGYTF. CDR3 DNA: TGCGCCAGCAGCGCCGGACAGAACTATGGCTACACCTTC.

V gene TRBV15 combines with J gene TRBJ1-2; 7 positions match TRBD1. After removal of 0 bases from V and 6 bases from J, the junction contained 7 bases not matched to a gene. The CDR3 extends over 15 amino acids. Germline V gene lookup returns CDR1 LNHNV and CDR2 YYDKDF (reference sequence). CDR3 bases: TGTGCCACCAGCAGAGATAAATACAGGGGCGATGGCTACACCTTC. This codes for CATSRDKYRGDGYTF. The complete variable domain, with remaining parts taken from reference TRBV15 and TRBJ1-2, reads DAMVIQNPRYQVTQFGKPVTLSCSQTLNHNVMYWYQQKSSQAPKLLFHYYDKDFNNEADTPDNFQSRRPNTSFCFLDIRSPGLGDTAMYLCATSRDKYRGDGYTFGSGTRLTVV.

This chain connects TRBV2 to TRBJ1-6; 9 nucleotides line up with TRBD1. The ends lost 6 bases at V and 10 bases at J; junction bases unmatched: 10. The V gene's germline CDR1 is SNHLY and CDR2 FYNNEI. CDR3 length: 15 residues. This CDR3 reads CASRRRGQGWSPLHF. CDR3 coding DNA: TGTGCCAGCAGGAGAAGGGGACAGGGTTGGTCACCCCTCCACTTT.

The chain couples TRBV6-4 to TRBJ2-3, with a tentative D call TRBD1 (5 bases). V lost 4 bases to trimming and J lost 2 bases, with 10 bases between them. The germline V gene encodes CDR1 MRHNA and CDR2 SNTAGT. The CDR3 length is 14 residues. The CDR3 loop reads CASSVGVDTDTQYF. CDR3 coding DNA: TGTGCCAGCAGTGTAGGGGTAGACACAGATACGCAGTATTTT.

The J gene is TRBJ1-5, the V gene TRBV9; D remains unclear. V dropped 0 bases and J dropped 7 bases, with 14 bases sitting between them. Looked up from germline, CDR1 is SGDLS and CDR2 is YYNGEE. This CDR3 has 15 residues. CDR3 nucleotides: TGTGCCAGCAGCGTAGTTGGAGGGATCGGGCAGCCCCAGCATTTT. It is translated as CASSVVGGIGQPQHF.

V usage is TRBV24-1 and J usage is TRBJ2-3; 8 nucleotides match TRBD1. Per the germline V gene, CDR1 is KGHDR and CDR2 is SFDVKD. This CDR3 contains 15 residues. Unmatched junction bases numbered 6, after V lost 4 bases and J lost 4 bases. The CDR3 sequence is CATSDPQGAADTQYF. CDR3 coding DNA: TGTGCCACCAGTGACCCGCAGGGGGCGGCAGATACGCAGTATTTT.

The V call is TRBV11-2, the J call TRBJ2-7, with 12 bases identical to TRBD2. V lost 5 bases to trimming and J lost 5 bases; unmatched junction nucleotides: 13. Germline-derived CDR1 and CDR2 are SGHAT and FQNNGV. The CDR3 covers 17 residues. In nucleotides, the CDR3 is TGTGCCAGCAGCCCACTCCGACTAGCGGGAGCTGCCAACGAGCAGTACTTC. Translating it yields CASSPLRLAGAANEQYF. The variable domain in full, completed from reference TRBV11-2 and TRBJ2-7, reads EAGVAQSPRYKIIEKRQSVAFWCNPISGHATLYWYQQILGQGPKLLIQFQNNGVVDDSQLPKDRFSAERLKGVDSTLKIQPAKLEDSAVYLCASSPLRLAGAANEQYFGPGTRLTVT.

The sample holds a few counts of this clone. The gene calls are TRBV29-1 and TRBJ1-2; D unresolved. CDR1 is SQVTM and CDR2 is ANQGSEA in the germline V gene. The V end lost 5 bases, the J end lost 2 bases, and 9 bases lay between the germline ends. This CDR3 comprises 12 residues. Here the CDR3 reads CSVSTVNYGYTF. The CDR3 bases are TGCAGCGTTTCTACAGTGAACTATGGCTACACCTTC.

This sequence joins TRBV14 and TRBJ2-1, with a tentative D call TRBD2 (5 bases). V lost 4 bases to trimming and J lost 1 base, with 8 bases between them. The CDR3 covers 14 residues. Per the germline V gene, CDR1 is SGHDN and CDR2 is FVKESK. This CDR3 reads CASSLRESYNEQFF. CDR3 coding DNA: TGTGCCAGCAGCCTCCGGGAATCCTACAATGAGCAGTTCTTC. The complete variable domain, with remaining parts taken from reference TRBV14 and TRBJ2-1, reads EAGVTQFPSHSVIEKGQTVTLRCDPISGHDNLYWYRRVMGKEIKFLLHFVKESKQDESGMPNNRFLAERTGGTYSTLKVQPAELEDSGVYFCASSLRESYNEQFFGPGTRLTVL.

The rearrangement links TRBV18 to TRBJ1-1; the match to TRBD1 covers 7 bases. The CDR3 runs to 15 residues. V lost 2 bases to trimming and J lost 4 bases; unmatched junction nucleotides: 7. Per germline, CDR1 KGHSH and CDR2 LQKENI. Here the CDR3 reads CASSPTGVGGTEAFF. The CDR3 DNA reads as TGTGCCAGCTCACCAACAGGGGTCGGAGGCACTGAAGCTTTCTTT.

The V and J genes are TRBV28 and TRBJ1-1; maybe TRBD1 (6 bases). The V end lost 3 bases, the J end lost 0 bases, and 8 bases lay between the germline ends. Germline V gene sequence: CDR1 MDHEN, CDR2 SYDVKM. This CDR3 comprises 14 residues. CDR3 nucleotide sequence: TGTGCCAGCAGTTTTAGGGGGTTGAACACTGAAGCTTTCTTT. Amino acids: CASSFRGLNTEAFF.

The chain carries TRBV30 and TRBJ2-5; 11 positions agree with TRBD2. The germline gives CDR1 GTSNPN, CDR2 SVGIG (reference sequence). The CDR3 runs to 15 residues. Trimming took 3 bases from V and 5 from J; bases not matched to a gene: 8. The CDR3 spells CAWSLPASGGETQYF. In DNA form, the CDR3 reads TGTGCCTGGAGCCTCCCGGCTAGCGGGGGGGAGACCCAGTACTTC.